Listed below are T cell receptor beta chains from one sample, sequenced in a study of identical twins. TCRdb used MiXCR to reprocess the 5' RACE reads, holding one entry per CDR3 protein. This sample carries some 460,000 distinct CDR3 sequences, 12% to 15% of them seen once, and the ten largest clones take 0.5% to 0.65%. This same sample was also part of a study on yellow fever vaccine responses in identical twins.

Input material: CD4+ T cells sorted from blood. The receptor set was obtained from a woman aged 18 to 35 in good health. Each CDR3 is given with its conserved first and last residue. Fields, in order: CDR3 protein, CDR3 DNA, J gene, clone size, V gene, D gene. The D gene is left open where the match is weak. A clone size is listed for some rows: how often the clone was seen (once, few, many), or a class if it is expanded.

CASGRAPKDNTSYNEQFF	TGTGCTAGTGGCCGCGCCCCCAAGGACAATACCTCCTACAATGAGCAGTTCTTC	TRBJ2-1	.	TRBV12-5	.
CSARDQGPDTQYF	TGCAGTGCTAGAGATCAGGGGCCAGATACGCAGTATTTT	TRBJ2-3	few	TRBV20-1	.
CASSEATGGNEQFF	TGTGCCAGCAGTGAAGCGACTGGGGGGAATGAGCAGTTCTTC	TRBJ2-1	few	TRBV2	.
CASSPGMGLAGGPSYNEQFF	TGTGCCAGCAGTCCGGGGATGGGACTAGCGGGGGGGCCGTCCTACAATGAGCAGTTCTTC	TRBJ2-1	.	TRBV12-3/TRBV12-4	TRBD2
CASSQTLSTDTQYF	TGTGCCAGCAGCCAGACCCTTAGTACAGATACGCAGTATTTT	TRBJ2-3	.	TRBV6-1	.
CSVGQGAGNTIYF	TGCAGCGTTGGACAGGGGGCTGGAAACACCATATATTTT	TRBJ1-3	few	TRBV29-1	TRBD1
CAISEGSRQETQYF	TGTGCCATCAGTGAGGGCAGCAGACAAGAGACCCAGTACTTC	TRBJ2-5	.	TRBV10-3	.
CASSYSRQGVHEQYF	TGTGCCAGCAGTTACTCCCGACAGGGCGTCCACGAGCAGTACTTC	TRBJ2-7	few	TRBV6-5	TRBD1
CSAYLGQGDYEQYF	TGCAGCGCGTACCTCGGACAGGGGGATTACGAGCAGTACTTC	TRBJ2-7	many	TRBV29-1	TRBD1
CASSLVEGKAYEQYF	TGTGCCAGCAGCTTAGTGGAAGGAAAAGCCTACGAGCAGTACTTC	TRBJ2-7	.	TRBV11-2	.
CASSLDGQGGYEQYF	TGCGCCAGCAGCTTGGACGGACAGGGAGGCTACGAGCAGTACTTC	TRBJ2-7	few	TRBV5-1	TRBD1
CASSKLAGTYNEQFF	TGTGCCAGCAGCAAACTAGCGGGAACCTACAATGAGCAGTTCTTC	TRBJ2-1	few	TRBV11-2	TRBD2
CASSNPGEVEQFF	TGTGCCAGCAGCAACCCGGGTGAGGTTGAGCAGTTCTTC	TRBJ2-1	.	TRBV7-2	.
CAISSSGGLGETQYF	TGTGCCATCAGTTCATCGGGGGGGTTGGGAGAGACCCAGTACTTC	TRBJ2-5	.	TRBV10-3	TRBD2
CASSLWTGGTGANVLTF	TGCGCCAGCAGCTTGTGGACAGGGGGCACTGGGGCCAACGTCCTGACTTTC	TRBJ2-6	few	TRBV5-1	TRBD1
CASSHGQGGDTQYF	TGCGCCAGCAGCCACGGACAGGGCGGAGATACGCAGTATTTT	TRBJ2-3	.	TRBV5-1	TRBD1
CASSLSFSGTPLHF	TGTGCCAGCAGTTTATCGTTTTCGGGGACACCCCTCCACTTT	TRBJ1-6	.	TRBV27	.
CASSPRSTFPDYGYTF	TGCGCCAGCAGCCCCCGAAGCACCTTCCCGGACTATGGCTACACCTTC	TRBJ1-2	many	TRBV5-1	.
CASSLATRGGSSYNEQFF	TGTGCCAGCAGCTTAGCCACGAGGGGGGGAAGCTCCTACAATGAGCAGTTCTTC	TRBJ2-1	.	TRBV7-8	.
CASSYAGPGQGRQKLFF	TGTGCCAGCAGTTACGCGGGGCCGGGACAGGGGAGGCAAAAACTGTTTTTT	TRBJ1-4	few	TRBV6-5	TRBD1
CASSPRDTRRRDTIYF	TGTGCCAGCAGTCCTAGGGACACCCGACGACGGGACACCATATATTTT	TRBJ1-3	many	TRBV12-3/TRBV12-4	.
CASHYRAGTEAFF	TGTGCCAGTCACTACAGGGCTGGCACTGAAGCTTTCTTT	TRBJ1-1	.	TRBV19	.
CASSVGTDSTGELFF	TGTGCCAGCAGTGTGGGGACGGACAGCACCGGGGAGCTGTTTTTT	TRBJ2-2	few	TRBV2	.
CASRGGQGANQPQHF	TGTGCCAGCAGAGGAGGACAGGGGGCGAATCAGCCCCAGCATTTT	TRBJ1-5	few	TRBV6-1	TRBD1
CASSPLREITKNEQFF	TGTGCCAGCAGTCCACTCCGGGAAATCACGAAAAATGAGCAGTTCTTC	TRBJ2-1	.	TRBV28	.
CATSDPRTENTEAFF	TGTGCCACCAGTGACCCTAGGACCGAAAACACTGAAGCTTTCTTT	TRBJ1-1	.	TRBV24-1	.
CASSRRDRGQDSYNEQFF	TGTGCCAGCAGCCGAAGGGACAGGGGCCAAGACTCCTACAATGAGCAGTTCTTC	TRBJ2-1	few	TRBV9	TRBD1
CSASIARRRSDTQYF	TGCAGTGCTAGCATCGCTCGACGACGGTCGGATACGCAGTATTTT	TRBJ2-3	few	TRBV20-1	.
CASSGSTNTGELFF	TGTGCCAGCTCAGGGAGTACTAACACCGGGGAGCTGTTTTTT	TRBJ2-2	.	TRBV2	.
CAWSVGYLFEQFF	TGTGCCTGGAGTGTAGGGTACCTCTTTGAGCAGTTCTTC	TRBJ2-1	.	TRBV30	.
CSARAGGGAYNEQFF	TGCAGTGCTAGAGCAGGCGGGGGGGCATACAATGAGCAGTTCTTC	TRBJ2-1	few	TRBV20-1	TRBD2
CASSLSGAPEQYF	TGTGCCAGCAGCTTAAGCGGGGCGCCCGAGCAGTACTTC	TRBJ2-7	.	TRBV7-9	TRBD2
CSARNQDRATEAFF	TGCAGTGCTAGAAACCAAGACAGGGCGACTGAAGCTTTCTTT	TRBJ1-1	few	TRBV20-1	TRBD1
CASSGYSLSPASYEQYF	TGTGCCAGCAGTGGTTACTCACTGAGTCCAGCCTCCTACGAGCAGTACTTC	TRBJ2-7	.	TRBV28	.
CASSLLTGAETQYF	TGTGCCAGCAGCTTACTTACAGGGGCAGAGACCCAGTACTTC	TRBJ2-5	few	TRBV7-9	TRBD1
CASSFLGTHYEQYF	TGTGCCAGCAGCTTTCTCGGGACTCACTACGAGCAGTACTTC	TRBJ2-7	.	TRBV7-2	.
CASSLDLAGGELFF	TGTGCCAGCAGCCTCGACCTTGCTGGCGGGGAGCTGTTTTTT	TRBJ2-2	.	TRBV7-3	.
CATSDFTGADKETQYF	TGTGCCACCAGTGATTTTACAGGGGCGGACAAAGAGACCCAGTACTTC	TRBJ2-5	few	TRBV24-1	TRBD1
CASRYGRDPYEQYF	TGCGCCAGCAGATACGGACGGGATCCCTACGAGCAGTACTTC	TRBJ2-7	.	TRBV10-2	.
CASSVDSGTGGWETQYF	TGTGCCAGCAGCGTAGACTCCGGGACAGGGGGCTGGGAGACCCAGTACTTC	TRBJ2-5	.	TRBV9	TRBD1
CASSPALTYEQYF	TGTGCCAGCAGCCCTGCTCTCACCTACGAGCAGTACTTC	TRBJ2-7	few	TRBV7-9	.
CASRETGASYEQYF	TGTGCCAGCAGGGAAACAGGGGCCTCCTACGAGCAGTACTTC	TRBJ2-7	few	TRBV7-2	TRBD1